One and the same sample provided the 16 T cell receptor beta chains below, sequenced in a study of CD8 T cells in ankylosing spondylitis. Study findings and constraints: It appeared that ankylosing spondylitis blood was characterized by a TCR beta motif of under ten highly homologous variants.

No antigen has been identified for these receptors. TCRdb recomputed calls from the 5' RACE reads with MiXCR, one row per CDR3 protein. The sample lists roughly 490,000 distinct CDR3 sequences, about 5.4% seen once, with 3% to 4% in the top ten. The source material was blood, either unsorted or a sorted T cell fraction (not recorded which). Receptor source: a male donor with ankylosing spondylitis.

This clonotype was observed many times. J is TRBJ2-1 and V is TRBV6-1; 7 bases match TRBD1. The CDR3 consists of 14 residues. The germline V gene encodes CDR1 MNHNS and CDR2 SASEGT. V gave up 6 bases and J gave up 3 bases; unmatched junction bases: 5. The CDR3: CASRTGTDYNEQFF. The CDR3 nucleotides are TGTGCCAGCAGAACCGGGACAGACTACAATGAGCAGTTCTTC.

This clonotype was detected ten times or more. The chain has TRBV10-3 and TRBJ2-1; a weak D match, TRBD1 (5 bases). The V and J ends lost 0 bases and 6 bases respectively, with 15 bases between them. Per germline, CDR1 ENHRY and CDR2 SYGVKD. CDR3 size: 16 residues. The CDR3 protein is CAISESRTILGNEQFF. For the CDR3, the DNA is TGTGCCATCAGTGAGTCAAGGACAATCTTGGGCAATGAGCAGTTCTTC.

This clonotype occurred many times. CDR3 nucleotides: TGTGCCAGCAGTTCGGGTTCCGACTTTTCCTACGAGCAGTACTTC. This translates into CASSSGSDFSYEQYF. The chain recombines TRBV7-2 with TRBJ2-7; D uncertain. Trimming removed 6 bases from V and 1 base from J, with 16 bases in between. In germline, CDR1 is SGHTA, CDR2 FQGNSA. The length of the CDR3 is 15 residues.

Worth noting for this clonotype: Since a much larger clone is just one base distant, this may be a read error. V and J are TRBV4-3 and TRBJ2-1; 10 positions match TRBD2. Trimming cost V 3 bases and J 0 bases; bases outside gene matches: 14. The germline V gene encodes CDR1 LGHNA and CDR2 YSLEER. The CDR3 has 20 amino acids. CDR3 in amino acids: CASSHELAGALRSSYNEQFF. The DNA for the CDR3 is TGCGCCAGCAGCCACGAGCTAGCGGGGGCCTTAAGGAGCTCCTACAATGAGCAGTTCTTC.

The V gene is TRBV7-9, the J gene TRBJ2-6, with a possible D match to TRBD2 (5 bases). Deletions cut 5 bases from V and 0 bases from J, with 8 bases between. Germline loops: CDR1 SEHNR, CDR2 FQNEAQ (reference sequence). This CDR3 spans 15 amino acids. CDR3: CASSRGVSGANVLTF. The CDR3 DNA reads TGTGCCAGCAGCCGGGGTGTCTCTGGGGCCAACGTCCTGACTTTC.

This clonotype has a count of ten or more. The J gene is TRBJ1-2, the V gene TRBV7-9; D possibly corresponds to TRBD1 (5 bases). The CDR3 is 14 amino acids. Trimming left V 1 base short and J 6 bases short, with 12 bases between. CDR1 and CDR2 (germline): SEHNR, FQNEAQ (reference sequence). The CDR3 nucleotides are TGTGCCAGCAGCTTAGACAGGCCCATAAATGGCTACACCTTC. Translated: CASSLDRPINGYTF.

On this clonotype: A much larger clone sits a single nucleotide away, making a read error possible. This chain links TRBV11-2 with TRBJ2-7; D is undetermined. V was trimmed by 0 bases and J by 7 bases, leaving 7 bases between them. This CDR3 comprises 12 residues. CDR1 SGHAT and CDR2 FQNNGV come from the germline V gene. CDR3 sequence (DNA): TGTGCCAGCAGCTTAGAGGGCTGGGAGCAGTACTTC. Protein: CASSLEGWEQYF.

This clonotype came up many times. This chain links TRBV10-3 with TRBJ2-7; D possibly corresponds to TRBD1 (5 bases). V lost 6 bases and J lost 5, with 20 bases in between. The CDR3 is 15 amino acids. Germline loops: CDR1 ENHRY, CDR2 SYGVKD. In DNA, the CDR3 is TGTGCCATCAGCACCAACAGGCTGGTTTTTAACGAGCAGTACTTC. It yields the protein CAISTNRLVFNEQYF.

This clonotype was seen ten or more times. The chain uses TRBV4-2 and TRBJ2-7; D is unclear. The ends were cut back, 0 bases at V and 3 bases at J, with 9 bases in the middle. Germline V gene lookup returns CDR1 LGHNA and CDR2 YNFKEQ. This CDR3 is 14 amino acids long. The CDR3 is CASSQEDRFYEQYF. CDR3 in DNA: TGTGCCAGCAGCCAAGAAGATAGGTTCTACGAGCAGTACTTC.

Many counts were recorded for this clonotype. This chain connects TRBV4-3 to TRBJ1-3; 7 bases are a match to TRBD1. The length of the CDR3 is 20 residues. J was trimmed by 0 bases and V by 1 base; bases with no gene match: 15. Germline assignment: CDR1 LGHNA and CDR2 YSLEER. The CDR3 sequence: CASSQGYQLRTGSSGNTIYF. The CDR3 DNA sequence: TGCGCCAGCAGCCAAGGCTACCAATTAAGGACAGGAAGCTCTGGAAACACCATATATTTT.

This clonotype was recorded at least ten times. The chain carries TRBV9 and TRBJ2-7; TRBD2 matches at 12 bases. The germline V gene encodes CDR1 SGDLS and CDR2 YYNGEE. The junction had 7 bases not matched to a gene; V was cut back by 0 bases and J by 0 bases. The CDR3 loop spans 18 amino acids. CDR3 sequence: CASSVAPSGRGYSYEQYF. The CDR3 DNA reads TGTGCCAGCAGCGTAGCCCCTAGCGGGAGGGGCTACTCCTACGAGCAGTACTTC.

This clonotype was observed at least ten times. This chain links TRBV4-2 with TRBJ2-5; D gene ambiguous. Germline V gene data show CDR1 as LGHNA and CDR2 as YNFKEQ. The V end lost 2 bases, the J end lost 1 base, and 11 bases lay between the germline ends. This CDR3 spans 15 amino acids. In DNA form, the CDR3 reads TGTGCCAGCAGCCAATGGGCTAGGGTCCAAGAGACCCAGTACTTC. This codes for CASSQWARVQETQYF.

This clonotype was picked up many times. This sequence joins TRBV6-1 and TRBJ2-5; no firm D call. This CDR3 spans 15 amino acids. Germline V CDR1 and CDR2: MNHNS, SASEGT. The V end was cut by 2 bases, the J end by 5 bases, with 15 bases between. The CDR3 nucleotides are TGTGCCAGCAGTGAAAGGGCCCTTACATCGGAGACCCAGTACTTC. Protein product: CASSERALTSETQYF.

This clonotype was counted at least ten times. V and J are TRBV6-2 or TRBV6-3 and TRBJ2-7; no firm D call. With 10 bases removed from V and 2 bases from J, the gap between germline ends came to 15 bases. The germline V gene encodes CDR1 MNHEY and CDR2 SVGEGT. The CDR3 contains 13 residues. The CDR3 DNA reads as TGTGCCATTGGGCAGTGGGAAACCTACGAGCAGTACTTC. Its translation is CAIGQWETYEQYF.

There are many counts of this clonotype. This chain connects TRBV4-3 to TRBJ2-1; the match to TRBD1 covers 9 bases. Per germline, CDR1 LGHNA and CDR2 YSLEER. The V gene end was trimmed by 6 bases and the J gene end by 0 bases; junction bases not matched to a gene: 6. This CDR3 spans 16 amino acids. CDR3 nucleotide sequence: TGCGCCAGCAGACTAGGGACAGGGAGCTCCTACAATGAGCAGTTCTTC. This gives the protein CASRLGTGSSYNEQFF.

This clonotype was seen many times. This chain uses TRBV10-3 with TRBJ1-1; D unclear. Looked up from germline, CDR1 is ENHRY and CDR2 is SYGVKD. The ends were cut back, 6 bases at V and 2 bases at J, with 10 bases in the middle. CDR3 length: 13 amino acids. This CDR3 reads CAIRVRENTEAFF. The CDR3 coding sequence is TGTGCCATCAGAGTCCGGGAAAACACTGAAGCTTTCTTT.